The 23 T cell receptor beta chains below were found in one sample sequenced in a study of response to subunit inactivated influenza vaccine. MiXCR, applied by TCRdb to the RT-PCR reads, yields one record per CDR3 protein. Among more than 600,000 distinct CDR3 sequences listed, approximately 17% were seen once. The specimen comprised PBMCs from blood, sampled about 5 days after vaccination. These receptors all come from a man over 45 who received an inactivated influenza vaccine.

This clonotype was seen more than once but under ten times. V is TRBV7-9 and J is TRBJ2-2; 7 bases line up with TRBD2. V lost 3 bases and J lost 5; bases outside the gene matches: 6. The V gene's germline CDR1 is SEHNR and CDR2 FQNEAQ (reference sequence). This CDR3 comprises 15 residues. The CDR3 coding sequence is TGTGCCAGCAGCTTCGGCGGGAGCCCTACCGGGGAGCTGTTTTTT. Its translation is CASSFGGSPTGELFF.

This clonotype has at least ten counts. In DNA form, the CDR3 reads TGCGCCAGCAGTCAGGGTAGCGGGGTGTACTACGAGCAGTACTTC. Translating it yields CASSQGSGVYYEQYF. The chain is built from TRBV10-2 and TRBJ2-7; 8 bases fit TRBD2. CDR1 is WSHSY, CDR2 SAAADI, per germline. This CDR3 is built from 15 residues. J lost 3 bases, V lost 5 bases, and 9 bases had no gene match.

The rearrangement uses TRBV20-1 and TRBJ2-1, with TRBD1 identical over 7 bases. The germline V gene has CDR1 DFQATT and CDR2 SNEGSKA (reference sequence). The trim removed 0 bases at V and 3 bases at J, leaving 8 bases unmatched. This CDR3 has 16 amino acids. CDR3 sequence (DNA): TGCAGTGCTAGAGATCTGACAGGGAATTTCTACAATGAGCAGTTCTTC. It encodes CSARDLTGNFYNEQFF.

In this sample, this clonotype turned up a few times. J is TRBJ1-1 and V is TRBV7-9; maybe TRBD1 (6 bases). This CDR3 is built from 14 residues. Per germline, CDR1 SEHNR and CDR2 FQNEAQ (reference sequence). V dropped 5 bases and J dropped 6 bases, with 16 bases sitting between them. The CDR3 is CASSPDRRTPEAFF. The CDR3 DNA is TGTGCCAGCAGCCCCGACAGGCGGACTCCTGAAGCTTTCTTT.

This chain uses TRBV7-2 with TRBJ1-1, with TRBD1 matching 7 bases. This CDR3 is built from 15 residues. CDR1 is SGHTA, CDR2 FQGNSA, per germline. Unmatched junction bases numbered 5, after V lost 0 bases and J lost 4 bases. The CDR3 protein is CASSLARGVSTEAFF. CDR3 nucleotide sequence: TGTGCCAGCAGCTTAGCCAGGGGGGTAAGCACTGAAGCTTTCTTT.

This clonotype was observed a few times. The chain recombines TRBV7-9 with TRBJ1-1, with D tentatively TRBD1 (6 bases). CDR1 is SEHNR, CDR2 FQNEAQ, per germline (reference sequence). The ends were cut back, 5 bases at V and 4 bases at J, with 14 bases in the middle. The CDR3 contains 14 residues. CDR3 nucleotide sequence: TGTGCCAGCAGCCCCAAGGGGGGGAGCACTGAAGCTTTCTTT. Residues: CASSPKGGSTEAFF.

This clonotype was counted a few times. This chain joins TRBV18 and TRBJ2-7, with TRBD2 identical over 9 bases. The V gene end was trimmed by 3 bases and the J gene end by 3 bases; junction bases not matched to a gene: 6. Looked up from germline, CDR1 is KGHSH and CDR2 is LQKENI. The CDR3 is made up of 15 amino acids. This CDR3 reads CASSPAAGGYYEQYF. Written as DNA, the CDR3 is TGTGCCAGCTCACCGGCGGCGGGAGGGTACTACGAGCAGTACTTC.

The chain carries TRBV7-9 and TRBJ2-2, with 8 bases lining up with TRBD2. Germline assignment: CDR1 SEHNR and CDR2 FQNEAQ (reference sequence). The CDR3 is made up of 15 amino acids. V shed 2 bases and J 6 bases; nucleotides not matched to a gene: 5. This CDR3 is CASSLRAGVAGELFF. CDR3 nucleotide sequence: TGTGCCAGCAGCTTAAGAGCGGGAGTAGCCGGGGAGCTGTTTTTT.

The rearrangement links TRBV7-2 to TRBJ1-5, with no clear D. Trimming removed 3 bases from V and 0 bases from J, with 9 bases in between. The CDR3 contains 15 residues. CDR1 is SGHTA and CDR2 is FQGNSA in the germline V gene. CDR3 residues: CASSLALLSNQPQHF. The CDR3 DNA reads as TGTGCCAGCAGCTTGGCCCTACTTAGCAATCAGCCCCAGCATTTT.

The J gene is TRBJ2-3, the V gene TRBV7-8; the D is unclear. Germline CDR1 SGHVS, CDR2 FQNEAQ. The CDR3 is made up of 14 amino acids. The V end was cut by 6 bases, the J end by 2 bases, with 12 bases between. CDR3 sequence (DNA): TGTGCCAGCAGTCCTACGTTTACCACAGATACGCAGTATTTT. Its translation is CASSPTFTTDTQYF.

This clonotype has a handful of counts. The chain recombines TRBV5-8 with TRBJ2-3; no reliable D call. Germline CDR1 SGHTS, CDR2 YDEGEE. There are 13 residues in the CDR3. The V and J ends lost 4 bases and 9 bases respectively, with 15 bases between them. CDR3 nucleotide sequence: TGTGCCAGCAGCCTCCCGGGTTATACCACGCAGTATTTT. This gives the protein CASSLPGYTTQYF.

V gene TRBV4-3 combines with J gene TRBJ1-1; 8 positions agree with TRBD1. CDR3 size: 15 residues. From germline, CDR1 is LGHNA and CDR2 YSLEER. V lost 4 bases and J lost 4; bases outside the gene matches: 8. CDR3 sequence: CASSPRNRGSTEAFF. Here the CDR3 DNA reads TGCGCCAGCAGCCCTAGGAACAGGGGGTCCACTGAAGCTTTCTTT.

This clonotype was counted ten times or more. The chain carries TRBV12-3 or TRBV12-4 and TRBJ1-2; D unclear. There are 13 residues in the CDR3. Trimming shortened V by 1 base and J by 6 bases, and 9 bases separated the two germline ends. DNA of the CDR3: TGTGCCAGCAGTTTAGATTTGGGGAATGGCTACACCTTC. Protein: CASSLDLGNGYTF.

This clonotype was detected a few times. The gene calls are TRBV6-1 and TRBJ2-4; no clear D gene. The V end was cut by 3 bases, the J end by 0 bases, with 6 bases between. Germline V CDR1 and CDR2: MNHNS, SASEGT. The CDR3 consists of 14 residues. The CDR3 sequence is CASSDSLAKNIQYF. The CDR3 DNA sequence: TGTGCCAGCAGTGACAGCCTAGCCAAAAACATTCAGTACTTC.

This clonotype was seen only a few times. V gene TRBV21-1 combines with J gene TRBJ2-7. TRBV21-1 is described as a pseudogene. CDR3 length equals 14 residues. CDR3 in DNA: TGTGCCAGCAGCAAAAAAGGCAGCTCCTACGAGCAGTACTTC. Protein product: CASSKKGSSYEQYF.

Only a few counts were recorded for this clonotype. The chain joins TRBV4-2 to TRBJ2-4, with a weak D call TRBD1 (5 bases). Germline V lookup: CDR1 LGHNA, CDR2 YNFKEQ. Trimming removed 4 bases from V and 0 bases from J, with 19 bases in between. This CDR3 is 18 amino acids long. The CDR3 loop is CASSRSVDNIEAKNIQYF. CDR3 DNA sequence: TGTGCCAGCAGCCGATCGGTGGACAATATCGAAGCCAAAAACATTCAGTACTTC.

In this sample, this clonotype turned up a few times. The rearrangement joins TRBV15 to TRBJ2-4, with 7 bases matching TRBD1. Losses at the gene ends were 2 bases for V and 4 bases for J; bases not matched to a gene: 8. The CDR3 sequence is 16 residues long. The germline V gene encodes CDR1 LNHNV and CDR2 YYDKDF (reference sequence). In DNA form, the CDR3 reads TGTGCCACCAGCAGACCTGAGGGACAGACAAAAAACATTCAGTACTTC. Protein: CATSRPEGQTKNIQYF. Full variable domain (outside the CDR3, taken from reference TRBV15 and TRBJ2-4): DAMVIQNPRYQVTQFGKPVTLSCSQTLNHNVMYWYQQKSSQAPKLLFHYYDKDFNNEADTPDNFQSRRPNTSFCFLDIRSPGLGDTAMYLCATSRPEGQTKNIQYFGAGTRLSVL.

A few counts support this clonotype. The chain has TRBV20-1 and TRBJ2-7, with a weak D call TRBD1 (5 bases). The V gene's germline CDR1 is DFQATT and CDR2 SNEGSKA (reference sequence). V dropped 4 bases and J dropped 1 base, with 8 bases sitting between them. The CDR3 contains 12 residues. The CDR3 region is CSANRQSYEQYF. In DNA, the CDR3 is TGCAGTGCTAACCGACAGTCCTACGAGCAGTACTTC.

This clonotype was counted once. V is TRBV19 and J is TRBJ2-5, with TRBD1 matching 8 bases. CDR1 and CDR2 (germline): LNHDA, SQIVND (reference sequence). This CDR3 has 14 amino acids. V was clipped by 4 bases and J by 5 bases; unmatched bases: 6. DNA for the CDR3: TGTGCCAGTAGTAAGGACAGGGCCAGGGAGACCCAGTACTTC. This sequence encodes CASSKDRARETQYF.

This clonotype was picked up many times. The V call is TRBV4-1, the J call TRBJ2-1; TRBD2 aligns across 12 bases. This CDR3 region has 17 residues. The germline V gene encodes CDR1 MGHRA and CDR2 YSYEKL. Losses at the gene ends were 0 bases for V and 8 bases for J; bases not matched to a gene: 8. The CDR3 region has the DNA TGCGCCAGCAGCCAAGACAGCGGGCTAGCGGGGGGGTATGAGCAGTTCTTC. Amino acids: CASSQDSGLAGGYEQFF.

In DNA, the CDR3 is TGTGCCAGCATGCAGTATCCTCGCCGGGACTACGAGCAGTACTTC. As protein: CASMQYPRRDYEQYF. This sequence joins TRBV6-1 and TRBJ2-7, with D tentatively TRBD2 (5 bases). V lost 7 bases, J lost 3 bases, and 19 bases lay in between. The CDR3 is made up of 15 amino acids. Per the germline V gene, CDR1 is MNHNS and CDR2 is SASEGT.

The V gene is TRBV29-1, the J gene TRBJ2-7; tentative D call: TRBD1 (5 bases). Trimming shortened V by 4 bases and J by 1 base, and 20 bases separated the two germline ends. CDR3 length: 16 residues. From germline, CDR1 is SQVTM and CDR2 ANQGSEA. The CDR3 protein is CSVVPRAGPPSYEQYF. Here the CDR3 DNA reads TGCAGCGTTGTCCCCAGGGCAGGCCCCCCTTCCTACGAGCAGTACTTC.

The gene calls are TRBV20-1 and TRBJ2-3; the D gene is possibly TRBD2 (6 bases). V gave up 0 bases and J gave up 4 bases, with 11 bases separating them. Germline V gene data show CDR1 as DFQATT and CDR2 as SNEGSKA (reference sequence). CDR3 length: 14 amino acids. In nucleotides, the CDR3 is TGCAGTGCTAGAGACCCGGGAGTAGCAGATACGCAGTATTTT. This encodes CSARDPGVADTQYF.